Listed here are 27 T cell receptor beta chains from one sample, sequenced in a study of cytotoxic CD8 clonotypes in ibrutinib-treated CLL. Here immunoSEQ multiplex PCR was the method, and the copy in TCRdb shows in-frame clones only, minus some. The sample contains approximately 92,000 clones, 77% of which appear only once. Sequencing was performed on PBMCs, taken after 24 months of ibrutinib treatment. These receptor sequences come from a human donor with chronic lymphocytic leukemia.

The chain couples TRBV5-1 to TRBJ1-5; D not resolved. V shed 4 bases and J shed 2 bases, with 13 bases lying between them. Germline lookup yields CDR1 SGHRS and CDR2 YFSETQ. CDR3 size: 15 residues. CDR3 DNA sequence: TGCGCCAGCAGCCAGGACCCGGCGGGCAATCAGCCCCAGCATTTT. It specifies CASSQDPAGNQPQHF.

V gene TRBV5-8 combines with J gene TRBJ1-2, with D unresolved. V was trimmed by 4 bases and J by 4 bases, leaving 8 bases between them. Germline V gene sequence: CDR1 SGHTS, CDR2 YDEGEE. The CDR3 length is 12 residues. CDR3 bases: TGTGCCAGCAGCCTGCAGAGCTATGGCTACACCTTC. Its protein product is CASSLQSYGYTF. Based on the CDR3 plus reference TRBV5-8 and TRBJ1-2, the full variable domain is EAGVTQSPTHLIKTRGQQATLRCSPISGHTSVYWYQQALGLGLQFLLWYDEGEERNRGNFPPRFSGRQFPNYSSELNVNALELEDSALYLCASSLQSYGYTFGSGTRLTVV.

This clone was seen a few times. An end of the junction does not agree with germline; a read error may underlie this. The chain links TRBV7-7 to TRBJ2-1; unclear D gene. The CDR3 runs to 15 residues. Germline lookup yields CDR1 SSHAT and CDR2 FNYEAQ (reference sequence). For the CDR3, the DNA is TGTGCTAGCAGCTTAGATTACCGATCCTACAATGAGCAGTTCTTC. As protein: CASSLDYRSYNEQFF.

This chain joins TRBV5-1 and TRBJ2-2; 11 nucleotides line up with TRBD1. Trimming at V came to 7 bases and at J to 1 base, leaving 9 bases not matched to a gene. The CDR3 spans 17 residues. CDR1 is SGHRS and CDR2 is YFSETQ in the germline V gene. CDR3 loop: CASSSDRGPQNTGELFF. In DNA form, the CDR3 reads TGCGCCAGCTCTTCGGACAGGGGGCCTCAGAACACCGGGGAGCTGTTTTTT.

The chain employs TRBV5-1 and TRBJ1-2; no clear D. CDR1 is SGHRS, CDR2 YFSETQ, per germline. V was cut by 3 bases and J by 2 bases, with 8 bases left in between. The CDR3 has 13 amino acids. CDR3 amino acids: CASSYQENYGYTF. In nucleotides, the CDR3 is TGCGCCAGCAGCTACCAGGAGAACTATGGCTACACCTTC.

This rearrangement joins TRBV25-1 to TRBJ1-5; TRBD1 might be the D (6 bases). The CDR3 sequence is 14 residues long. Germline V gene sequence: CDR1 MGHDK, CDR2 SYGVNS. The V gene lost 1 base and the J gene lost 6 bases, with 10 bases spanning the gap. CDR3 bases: TGTGCCAGCAGTGAATGGGGGGACACTCAGCCCCAGCATTTT. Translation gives CASSEWGDTQPQHF. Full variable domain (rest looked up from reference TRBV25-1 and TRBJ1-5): EADIYQTPRYLVIGTGKKITLECSQTMGHDKMYWYQQDPGMELHLIHYSYGVNSTEKGDLSSESTVSRIRTEHFPLTLESARPSHTSQYLCASSEWGDTQPQHFGDGTRLSIL.

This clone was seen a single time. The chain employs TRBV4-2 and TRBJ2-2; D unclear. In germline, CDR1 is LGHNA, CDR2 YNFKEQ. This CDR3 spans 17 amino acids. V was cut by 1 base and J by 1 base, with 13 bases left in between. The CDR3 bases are TGTGCCAGCAGCCAAGGGCTAGGGCGGAGGAACACCGGGGAGCTGTTTTTT. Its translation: CASSQGLGRRNTGELFF.

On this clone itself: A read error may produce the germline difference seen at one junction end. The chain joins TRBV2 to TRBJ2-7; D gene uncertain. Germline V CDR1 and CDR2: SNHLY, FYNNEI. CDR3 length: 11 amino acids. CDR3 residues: CASSVAYKQYF. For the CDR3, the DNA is TGTGCCAGCAGTGTCGCCTACAAGCAGTACTTC.

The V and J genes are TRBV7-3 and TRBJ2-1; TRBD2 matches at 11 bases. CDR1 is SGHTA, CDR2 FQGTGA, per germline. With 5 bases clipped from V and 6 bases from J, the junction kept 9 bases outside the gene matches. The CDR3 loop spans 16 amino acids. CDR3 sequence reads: CASSPRTSGPTNEQFF. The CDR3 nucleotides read TGTGCCAGCAGCCCGCGGACTAGCGGGCCGACCAATGAGCAGTTCTTC.

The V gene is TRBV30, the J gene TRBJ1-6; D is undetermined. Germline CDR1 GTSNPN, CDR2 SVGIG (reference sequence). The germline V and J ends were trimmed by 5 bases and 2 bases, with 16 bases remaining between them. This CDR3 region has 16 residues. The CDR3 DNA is TGTGCCTGGGATTTCGGCGGGCAGCCCTATAATTCACCCCTCCACTTT. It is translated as CAWDFGGQPYNSPLHF.

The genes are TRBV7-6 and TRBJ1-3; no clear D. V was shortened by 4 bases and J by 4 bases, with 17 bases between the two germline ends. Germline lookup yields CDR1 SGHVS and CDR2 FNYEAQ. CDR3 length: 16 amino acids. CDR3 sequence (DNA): TGTGCCAGCAGCTCTTTACAGACCCCGCAAGGAAACACCATATATTTT. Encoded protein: CASSSLQTPQGNTIYF.

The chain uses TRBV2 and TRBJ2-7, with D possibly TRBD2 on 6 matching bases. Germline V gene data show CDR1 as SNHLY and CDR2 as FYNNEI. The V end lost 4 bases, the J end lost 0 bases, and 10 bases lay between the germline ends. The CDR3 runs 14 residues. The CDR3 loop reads CASSGQGGSYEQYF. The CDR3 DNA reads TGTGCCAGCAGTGGTCAGGGAGGCTCCTACGAGCAGTACTTC.

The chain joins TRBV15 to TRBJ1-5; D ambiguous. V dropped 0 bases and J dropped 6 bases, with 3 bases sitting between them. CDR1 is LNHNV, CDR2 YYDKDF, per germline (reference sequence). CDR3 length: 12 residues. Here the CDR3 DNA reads TGTGCCACCAGCAGAGATAGTCAGCCCCAGCATTTT. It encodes CATSRDSQPQHF.

CDR3 in amino acids: CASSLGLAGVSEQFF. The CDR3 DNA reads as TGTGCCAGCAGTTTAGGGCTAGCGGGAGTTAGTGAGCAGTTCTTC. The rearrangement joins TRBV27 to TRBJ2-1, with 10 bases fitting TRBD2. The CDR3 contains 15 residues. Germline V gives CDR1 MNHEY, CDR2 SMNVEV (reference sequence). With V trimmed by 2 bases and J by 9 bases, 7 bases remained unmatched.

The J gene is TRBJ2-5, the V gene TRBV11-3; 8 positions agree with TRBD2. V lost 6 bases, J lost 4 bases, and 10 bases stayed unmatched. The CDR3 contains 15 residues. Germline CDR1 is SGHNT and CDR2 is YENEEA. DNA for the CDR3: TGTGCCAGCAGTTTCTCCGGGACTAGTACAGAGACCCAGTACTTC. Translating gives CASSFSGTSTETQYF.

CDR3 in DNA: TGTGCCAGCAGCCAAGATTATGCGGGACTAGCCCCAGATACGCAGTATTTT. Protein product: CASSQDYAGLAPDTQYF. V gene TRBV4-2 combines with J gene TRBJ2-3; the match to TRBD2 covers 9 bases. Germline loops: CDR1 LGHNA, CDR2 YNFKEQ. The CDR3 extends over 17 amino acids. V lost 0 bases to trimming and J lost 4 bases; unmatched junction nucleotides: 8.

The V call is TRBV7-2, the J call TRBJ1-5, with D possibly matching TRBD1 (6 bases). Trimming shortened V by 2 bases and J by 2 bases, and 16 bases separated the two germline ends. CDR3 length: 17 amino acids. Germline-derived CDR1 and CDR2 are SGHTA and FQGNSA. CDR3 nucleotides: TGTGCCAGCAGCTTAAGGGAGGGGGGGGTGCGCAATCAGCCCCAGCATTTT. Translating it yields CASSLREGGVRNQPQHF.

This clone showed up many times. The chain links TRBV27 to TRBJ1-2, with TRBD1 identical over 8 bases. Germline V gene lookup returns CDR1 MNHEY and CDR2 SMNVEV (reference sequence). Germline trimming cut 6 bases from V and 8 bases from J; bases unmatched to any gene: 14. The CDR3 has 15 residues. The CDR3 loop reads CASRPTPQGATGYTF. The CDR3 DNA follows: TGTGCCAGCAGACCCACCCCGCAGGGGGCGACAGGCTACACCTTC.

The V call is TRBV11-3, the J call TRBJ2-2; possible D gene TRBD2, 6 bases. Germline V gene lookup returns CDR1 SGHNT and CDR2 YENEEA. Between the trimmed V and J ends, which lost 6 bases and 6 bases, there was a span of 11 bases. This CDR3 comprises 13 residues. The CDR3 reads CASSLTRPGELFF. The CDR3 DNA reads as TGTGCCAGCAGTTTGACTAGGCCCGGGGAGCTGTTTTTT. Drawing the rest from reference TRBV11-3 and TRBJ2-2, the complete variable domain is EAGVVQSPRYKIIEKKQPVAFWCNPISGHNTLYWYLQNLGQGPELLIRYENEEAVDDSQLPKDRFSAERLKGVDSTLKIQPAELGDSAVYLCASSLTRPGELFFGEGSRLTVL.

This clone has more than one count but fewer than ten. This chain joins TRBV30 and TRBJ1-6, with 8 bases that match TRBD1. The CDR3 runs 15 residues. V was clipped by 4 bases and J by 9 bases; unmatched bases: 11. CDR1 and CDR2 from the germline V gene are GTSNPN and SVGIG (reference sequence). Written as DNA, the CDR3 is TGTGCCTGGACCCTAGGCGCCAGGGGGCCTTCACCCCTCCACTTT. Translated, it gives CAWTLGARGPSPLHF.

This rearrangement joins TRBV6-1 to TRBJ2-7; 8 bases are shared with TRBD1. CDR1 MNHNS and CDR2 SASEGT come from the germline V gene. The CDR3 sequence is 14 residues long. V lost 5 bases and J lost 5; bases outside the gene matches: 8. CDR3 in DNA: TGTGCCAGCAGTCCAGGACAGGGACGGGACGAGCAGTACTTC. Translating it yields CASSPGQGRDEQYF.

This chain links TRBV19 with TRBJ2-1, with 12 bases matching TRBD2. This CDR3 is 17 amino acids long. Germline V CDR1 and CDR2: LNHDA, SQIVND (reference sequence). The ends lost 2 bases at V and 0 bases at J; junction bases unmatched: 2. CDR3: CASSISLAGGSYNEQFF. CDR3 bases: TGTGCCAGTAGTATATCACTAGCGGGAGGCTCCTACAATGAGCAGTTCTTC. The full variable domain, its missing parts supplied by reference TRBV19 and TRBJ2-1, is DGGITQSPKYLFRKEGQNVTLSCEQNLNHDAMYWYRQDPGQGLRLIYYSQIVNDFQKGDIAEGYSVSREKKESFPLTVTSAQKNPTAFYLCASSISLAGGSYNEQFFGPGTRLTVL.

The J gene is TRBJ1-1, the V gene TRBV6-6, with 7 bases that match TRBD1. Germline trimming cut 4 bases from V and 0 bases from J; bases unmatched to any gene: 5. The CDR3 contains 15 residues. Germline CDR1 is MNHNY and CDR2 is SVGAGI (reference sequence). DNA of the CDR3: TGTGCCAGCAGTTCGCCCAGGGGGTTGAACACTGAAGCTTTCTTT. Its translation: CASSSPRGLNTEAFF.

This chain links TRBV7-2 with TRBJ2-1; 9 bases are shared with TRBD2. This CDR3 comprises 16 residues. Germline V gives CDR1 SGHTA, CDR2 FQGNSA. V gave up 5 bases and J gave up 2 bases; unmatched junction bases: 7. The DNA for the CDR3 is TGTGCCAGCAGCGCCCAGCGGGGGGTGGCCTACAATGAGCAGTTCTTC. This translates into CASSAQRGVAYNEQFF.

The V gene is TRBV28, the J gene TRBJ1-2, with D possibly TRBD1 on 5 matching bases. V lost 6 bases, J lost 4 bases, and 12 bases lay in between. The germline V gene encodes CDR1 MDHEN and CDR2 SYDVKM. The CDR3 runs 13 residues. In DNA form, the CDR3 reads TGTGCCAGCAGCTCAGGGAGTAGCTATGGCTACACCTTC. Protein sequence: CASSSGSSYGYTF.

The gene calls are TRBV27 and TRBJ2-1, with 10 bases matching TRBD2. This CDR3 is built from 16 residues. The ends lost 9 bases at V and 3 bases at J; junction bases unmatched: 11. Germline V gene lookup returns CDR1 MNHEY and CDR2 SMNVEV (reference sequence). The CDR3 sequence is CARPDSGTSVYNEQFF. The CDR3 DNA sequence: TGTGCCAGACCTGACTCCGGGACTAGCGTCTACAATGAGCAGTTCTTC.

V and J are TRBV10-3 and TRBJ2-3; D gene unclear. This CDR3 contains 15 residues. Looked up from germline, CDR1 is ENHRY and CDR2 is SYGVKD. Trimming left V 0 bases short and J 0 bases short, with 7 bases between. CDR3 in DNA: TGTGCCATCAGTGAGTCCCCCCCGAGCACAGATACGCAGTATTTT. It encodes CAISESPPSTDTQYF.